These 3 T cell receptor beta chains were sequenced from one sample in a study of blood T cell repertoires in COVID-19 (dated by TCRdb to 2020 to 2022). The library relied on the immunoSEQ multiplex PCR assay. TCRdb mirrors the immuneACCESS table, restricted to in-frame sequences. Some clones are absent from its copies; in checked studies, under half trace to an unresolved V gene, and the reason for the others is unknown. This sample holds about 260,000 clones; 85% to 90% were observed only once. The ten largest clonotypes hold roughly 1.6% of the sample. The sequenced sample was peripheral blood. The receptors were gathered from a woman aged 40 to 55 who had recovered from COVID-19.

The chain combines TRBV19 with TRBJ1-5; D unresolved. The V gene's germline CDR1 is LNHDA and CDR2 SQIVND (reference sequence). The CDR3 runs 13 residues. V was shortened by 6 bases and J by 2 bases, with 8 bases between the two germline ends. The CDR3, as DNA: TGTGCCAGTAGAGACTTGGGCAATCAGCCCCAGCATTTT. Encoded protein: CASRDLGNQPQHF. Full variable domain (outside the CDR3, taken from reference TRBV19 and TRBJ1-5): DGGITQSPKYLFRKEGQNVTLSCEQNLNHDAMYWYRQDPGQGLRLIYYSQIVNDFQKGDIAEGYSVSREKKESFPLTVTSAQKNPTAFYLCASRDLGNQPQHFGDGTRLSIL.

The chain has TRBV7-8 and TRBJ1-1; possibly TRBD1 for D (6 bases). This CDR3 has 15 residues. V gave up 0 bases and J gave up 1 base, with 9 bases separating them. Germline CDR1 is SGHVS and CDR2 is FQNEAQ. The CDR3 loop reads CASSLAGTPNTEAFF. The CDR3 bases are TGTGCCAGCAGCTTAGCCGGGACACCGAACACTGAAGCTTTCTTT.

This clone was recorded a few times. The identical CDR3 is also encoded by other nucleotide sequences in the sample. V is TRBV19 and J is TRBJ1-2; 8 bases match TRBD1. The CDR3 spans 14 residues. The germline V gene encodes CDR1 LNHDA and CDR2 SQIVND (reference sequence). Unmatched junction bases numbered 5, after V lost 4 bases and J lost 4 bases. The CDR3 here is CASSTRDRLYGYTF. The CDR3 bases are TGTGCCAGTAGTACCCGGGACAGGCTCTATGGCTACACCTTC.